Each of the 10 T cell receptor beta chains below was sequenced from the same sample in a study of vaccination and CD4 T cells after COVID-19. These receptors lack a known antigen. Sequenced with the Oncomine TCR Beta short-read assay was DNA taken from cultured CD4+ T cells. TCRdb passed the PCR reads through MiXCR, listing each CDR3 protein once. The sample lists around 13,000 distinct CDR3 sequences, around 42% seen once, with roughly a fifth in the top ten. Treatment: approximately 9-day PBMC culture with coronavirus spike peptide pools or control peptides (ViraFEST assay). Sequenced here: CD4+ T cells from blood, cultured in vitro, sampled before SARS-CoV-2 vaccination. The source of these receptors is a human donor who had recovered from COVID-19.

This clonotype was counted a few times. J is TRBJ2-7 and V is TRBV28, with 9 nucleotides matching TRBD1. The CDR3 contains 12 residues. Per the germline V gene, CDR1 is MDHEN and CDR2 is SYDVKM. With 8 bases clipped from V and 3 bases from J, the junction kept 2 bases outside the gene matches. CDR3 residues: CASGTGYYEQYF. The CDR3 bases are TGTGCCAGCGGGACAGGGTACTACGAGCAGTACTTC. Looking up the rest from reference TRBV28 and TRBJ2-7 gives the full variable domain: DVKVTQSSRYLVKRTGEKVFLECVQDMDHENMFWYRQDPGLGLRLIYFSYDVKMKEKGDIPEGYSVSREKKERFSLILESASTNQTSMYLCASGTGYYEQYFGPGTRLTVT.

CDR3 nucleotides: TGTGCCAGCAGCACACTAGGAAAACTGTTTTTT. It encodes CASSTLGKLFF. V gene TRBV28 combines with J gene TRBJ1-4, with D unresolved. V was cut by 6 bases and J by 10 bases, with 9 bases left in between. CDR3 size: 11 residues. The V gene's germline CDR1 is MDHEN and CDR2 SYDVKM.

The rearrangement joins TRBV20-1 to TRBJ1-1; a weak D match, TRBD1 (5 bases). Germline CDR1 DFQATT, CDR2 SNEGSKA (reference sequence). Trimming left V 3 bases short and J 0 bases short, with 14 bases between. The length of the CDR3 is 15 residues. CDR3 in amino acids: CSASRQGLMNTEAFF. The CDR3 region has the DNA TGCAGTGCTAGTCGGCAGGGACTAATGAACACTGAAGCTTTCTTT.

The J gene is TRBJ1-1, the V gene TRBV19; D may be TRBD1 (6 bases). V lost 3 bases and J lost 1, with 12 bases in between. Germline V gene sequence: CDR1 LNHDA, CDR2 SQIVND (reference sequence). This CDR3 has 15 residues. CDR3 nucleotide sequence: TGTGCCAGTAGTATCTCAGGACAGAGGAACACTGAAGCTTTCTTT. Translation gives CASSISGQRNTEAFF.

This rearrangement joins TRBV28 to TRBJ2-3, with unresolved D. The CDR3 loop spans 12 amino acids. The germline V gene has CDR1 MDHEN and CDR2 SYDVKM. V lost 6 bases to trimming and J lost 2 bases, with 6 bases between them. CDR3 sequence: CASSWDTDTQYF. CDR3 nucleotide sequence: TGTGCCAGCAGCTGGGACACAGATACGCAGTATTTT. The variable domain in full, completed from reference TRBV28 and TRBJ2-3, reads DVKVTQSSRYLVKRTGEKVFLECVQDMDHENMFWYRQDPGLGLRLIYFSYDVKMKEKGDIPEGYSVSREKKERFSLILESASTNQTSMYLCASSWDTDTQYFGPGTRLTVL.

In its sample, this clonotype was seen a few times. The V and J genes are TRBV7-2 and TRBJ2-5, with TRBD2 as a possible D gene (6 bases). The germline V and J ends were trimmed by 4 bases and 1 base, with 16 bases remaining between them. Germline CDR1 SGHTA, CDR2 FQGNSA. This CDR3 spans 16 amino acids. Written as DNA, the CDR3 is TGTGCCAGCAGCTCACGGAGGGGTGGAACCCAAGAGACCCAGTACTTC. Its protein product is CASSSRRGGTQETQYF.

The chain joins TRBV7-2 to TRBJ1-2; TRBD1 might be the D (5 bases). V dropped 5 bases and J dropped 0 bases, with 19 bases sitting between them. The CDR3 contains 17 residues. Germline V gene lookup returns CDR1 SGHTA and CDR2 FQGNSA. The CDR3 nucleotides read TGTGCCAGCAGCAACCCGAGCGGGGCGACCGCTAACTATGGCTACACCTTC. Translation gives CASSNPSGATANYGYTF.

The chain has TRBV19 and TRBJ2-1; D gene unclear. Germline-derived CDR1 and CDR2 are LNHDA and SQIVND (reference sequence). CDR3 length: 11 residues. The V and J ends lost 6 bases and 9 bases respectively, with 9 bases between them. In nucleotides, the CDR3 is TGTGCCAGTAGCGGAGTTACTGAGCAGTTCTTC. It codes for CASSGVTEQFF.

The rearrangement uses TRBV4-2 and TRBJ1-5, with D possibly matching TRBD1 (6 bases). The CDR3 extends over 16 amino acids. The germline gives CDR1 LGHNA, CDR2 YNFKEQ. The V gene lost 3 bases and the J gene lost 3 bases, with 15 bases spanning the gap. The CDR3 loop reads CASSQVRGATNQPQHF. CDR3 DNA sequence: TGTGCCAGCAGCCAGGTTCGGGGGGCGACCAATCAGCCCCAGCATTTT.

V gene TRBV19 combines with J gene TRBJ1-5; a weak D match, TRBD1 (5 bases). Germline V lookup: CDR1 LNHDA, CDR2 SQIVND (reference sequence). V was cut by 6 bases and J by 6 bases, with 15 bases left in between. This CDR3 comprises 14 residues. The DNA of the CDR3 is TGTGCCAGTAGCAATGGGGGGGAGGGTCAGCCCCAGCATTTT. It yields the protein CASSNGGEGQPQHF.